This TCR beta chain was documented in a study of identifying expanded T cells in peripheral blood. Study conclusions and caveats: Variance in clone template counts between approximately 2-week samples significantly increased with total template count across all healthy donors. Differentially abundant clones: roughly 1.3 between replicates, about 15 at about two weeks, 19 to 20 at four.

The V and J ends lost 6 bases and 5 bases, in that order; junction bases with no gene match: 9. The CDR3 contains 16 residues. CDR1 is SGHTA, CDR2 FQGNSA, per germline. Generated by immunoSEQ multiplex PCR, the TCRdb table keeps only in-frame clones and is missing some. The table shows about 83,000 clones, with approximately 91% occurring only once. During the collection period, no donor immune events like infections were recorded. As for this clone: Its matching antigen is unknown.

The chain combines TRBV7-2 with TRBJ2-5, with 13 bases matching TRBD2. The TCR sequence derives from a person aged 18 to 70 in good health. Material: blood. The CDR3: CASRSTSGGTAETQYF. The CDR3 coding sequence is TGTGCCAGCAGATCGACTAGCGGGGGGACGGCGGAGACCCAGTACTTC.